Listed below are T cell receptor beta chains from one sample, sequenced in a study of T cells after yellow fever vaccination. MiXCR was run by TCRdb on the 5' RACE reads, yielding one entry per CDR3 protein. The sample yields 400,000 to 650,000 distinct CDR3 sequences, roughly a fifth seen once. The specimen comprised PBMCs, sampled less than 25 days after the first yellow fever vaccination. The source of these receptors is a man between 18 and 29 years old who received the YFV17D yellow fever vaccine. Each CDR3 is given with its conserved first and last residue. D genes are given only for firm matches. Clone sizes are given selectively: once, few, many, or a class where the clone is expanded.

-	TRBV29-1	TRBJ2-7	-	CSVQESYEQYF	TGCAGCGTACAGGAATCCTACGAGCAGTACTTC
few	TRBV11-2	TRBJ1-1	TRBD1	CASSSHRQGGTEAFF	TGTGCCAGCAGCTCCCACAGACAGGGAGGCACTGAAGCTTTCTTT
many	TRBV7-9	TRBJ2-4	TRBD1	CASSPGQGGTFYIQYF	TGTGCCAGCAGCCCCGGACAGGGGGGAACCTTCTACATTCAGTACTTC
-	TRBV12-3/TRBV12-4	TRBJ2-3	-	CASTPGLPGTDTQYF	TGTGCCAGCACCCCGGGACTCCCAGGGACAGATACGCAGTATTTT
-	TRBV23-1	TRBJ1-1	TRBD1	CASSQSSGTGYTEAFF	TGCGCCAGCAGTCAATCATCCGGGACAGGGTACACTGAAGCTTTCTTT
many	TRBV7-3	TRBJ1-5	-	CASSLSFNQPQHF	TGTGCCAGCAGCTTAAGTTTCAATCAGCCCCAGCATTTT
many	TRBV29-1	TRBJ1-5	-	CSVQTGISNQPQHF	TGCAGCGTCCAAACAGGCATTAGCAATCAGCCCCAGCATTTT
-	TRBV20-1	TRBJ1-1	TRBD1	CSARTYQGATEAFF	TGCAGTGCTAGAACGTACCAGGGGGCCACTGAAGCTTTCTTT
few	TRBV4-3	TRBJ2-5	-	CASSQRMIEGETQYF	TGCGCCAGCAGCCAGCGGATGATAGAGGGAGAGACCCAGTACTTC
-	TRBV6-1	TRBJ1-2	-	CASRMGPTNYGYTF	TGTGCCAGCAGAATGGGACCAACCAACTATGGCTACACCTTC
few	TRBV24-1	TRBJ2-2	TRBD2	CATGAGPNTGELFF	TGTGCCACCGGAGCGGGGCCGAACACCGGGGAGCTGTTTTTT
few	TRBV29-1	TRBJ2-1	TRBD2	CSAGLAGDNEQFF	TGCAGCGCGGGACTAGCGGGGGACAATGAGCAGTTCTTC
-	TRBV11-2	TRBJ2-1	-	CASSEGRGTTAYNEQFF	TGTGCCAGCAGCGAGGGTCGGGGGACCACAGCCTACAATGAGCAGTTCTTC
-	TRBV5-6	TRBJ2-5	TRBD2	CASSSSGGSGETQYF	TGTGCCAGCAGCAGTAGCGGGGGGTCGGGAGAGACCCAGTACTTC
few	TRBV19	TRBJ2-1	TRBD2	CASRPGLANNEQFF	TGTGCCAGTAGGCCGGGACTAGCGAACAATGAGCAGTTCTTC
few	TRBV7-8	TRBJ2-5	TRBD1	CASSGTFRDRGPQTQYF	TGTGCCAGCAGCGGAACCTTCCGGGACAGGGGGCCGCAGACCCAGTACTTC
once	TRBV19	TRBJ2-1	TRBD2	CASSIPPSGAPNNEQFF	TGTGCCAGTAGTATACCCCCTAGCGGGGCCCCTAACAATGAGCAGTTCTTC
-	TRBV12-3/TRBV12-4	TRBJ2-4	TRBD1	CASRPDRVGKNIQYF	TGTGCCAGCAGGCCGGACAGGGTCGGCAAAAACATTCAGTACTTC
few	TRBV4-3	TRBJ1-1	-	CASSQATRVNTEAFF	TGCGCCAGCAGCCAAGCTACGCGGGTGAACACTGAAGCTTTCTTT
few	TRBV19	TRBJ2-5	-	CASGDRETQYF	TGTGCCAGTGGGGACCGGGAGACCCAGTACTTC
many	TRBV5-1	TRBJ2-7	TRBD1	CASSEQGEGYEQYF	TGCGCCAGCAGCGAACAGGGGGAAGGCTACGAGCAGTACTTC
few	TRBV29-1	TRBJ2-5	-	CSVDLGEATPETQYF	TGCAGCGTTGATCTCGGAGAAGCGACCCCAGAGACCCAGTACTTC
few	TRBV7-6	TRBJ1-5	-	CASSLGGGQGNQPQHF	TGTGCCAGCAGCTTAGGCGGGGGGCAAGGCAATCAGCCCCAGCATTTT
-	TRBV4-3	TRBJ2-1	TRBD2	CASSQDTSGGDNEQFF	TGCGCCAGCAGCCAAGACACTAGCGGGGGGGACAATGAGCAGTTCTTC
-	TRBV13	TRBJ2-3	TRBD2	CASSTTGTSGGLVDTQYF	TGTGCCAGCAGTACCACAGGGACTAGCGGGGGGCTTGTCGATACGCAGTATTTT
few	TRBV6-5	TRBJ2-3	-	CASSLVLAGDTQYF	TGTGCCAGCAGTTTGGTGCTAGCAGGTGATACGCAGTATTTT
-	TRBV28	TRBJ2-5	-	CASNLLGGSIETQYF	TGTGCCAGCAACCTTCTGGGGGGAAGCATAGAGACCCAGTACTTC
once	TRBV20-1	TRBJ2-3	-	CSALGGQLTDTQYF	TGCAGTGCCCTGGGCGGACAGCTGACAGATACGCAGTATTTT
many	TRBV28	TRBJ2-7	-	CASSSTGGITYEQYF	TGTGCCAGCAGTTCCACGGGGGGCATAACCTACGAGCAGTACTTC
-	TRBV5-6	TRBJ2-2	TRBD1	CASSTGGFGELFF	TGTGCCAGCAGTACAGGGGGATTCGGGGAGCTGTTTTTT
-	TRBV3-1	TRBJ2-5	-	CASSQRSSLETQYF	TGTGCCAGCAGCCAGAGATCCAGCTTAGAGACCCAGTACTTC
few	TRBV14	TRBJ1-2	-	CASSQDLRTNYGYTF	TGTGCCAGCAGCCAAGATCTCCGGACTAACTATGGCTACACCTTC
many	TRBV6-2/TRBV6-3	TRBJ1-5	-	CASSYPQPQHF	TGTGCCAGCAGTTATCCACAGCCCCAGCATTTT
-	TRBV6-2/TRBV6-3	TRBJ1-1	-	CASSYRQVAEAFF	TGTGCCAGCAGTTACCGCCAGGTCGCTGAAGCTTTCTTT
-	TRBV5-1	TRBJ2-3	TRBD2	CASSYWASGGGPGDTQYF	TGCGCCAGCAGCTACTGGGCCTCCGGGGGGGGCCCCGGAGATACGCAGTATTTT
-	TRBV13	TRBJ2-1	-	CASSTRGAPYNEQFF	TGTGCCAGCAGCACGAGGGGGGCCCCCTACAATGAGCAGTTCTTC
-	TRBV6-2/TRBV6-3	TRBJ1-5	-	CATLTGDQPQHF	TGTGCCACCTTAACGGGGGATCAGCCCCAGCATTTT
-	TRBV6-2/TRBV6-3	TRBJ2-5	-	CASSYDVAGALGSQYF	TGTGCCAGCAGTTATGACGTCGCGGGGGCCCTAGGGTCCCAGTACTTC
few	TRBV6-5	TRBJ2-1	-	CASSYSAEGNEQFF	TGTGCCAGCAGTTACTCGGCAGAGGGCAATGAGCAGTTCTTC
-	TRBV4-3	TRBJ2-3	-	CASSQDGPAKRSYTDTQYF	TGCGCCAGCAGCCAAGATGGCCCCGCAAAGCGGTCATACACAGATACGCAGTATTTT
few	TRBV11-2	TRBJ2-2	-	CASRETGSTGELFF	TGTGCCAGCAGGGAGACTGGGTCCACCGGGGAGCTGTTTTTT
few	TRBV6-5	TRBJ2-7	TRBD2	CASSSRSSGAFEQYF	TGTGCCAGCAGTTCCCGCTCTAGCGGGGCCTTCGAGCAGTACTTC
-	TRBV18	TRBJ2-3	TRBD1	CASSPTGEDTQYF	TGTGCCAGCTCACCGACAGGGGAAGATACGCAGTATTTT